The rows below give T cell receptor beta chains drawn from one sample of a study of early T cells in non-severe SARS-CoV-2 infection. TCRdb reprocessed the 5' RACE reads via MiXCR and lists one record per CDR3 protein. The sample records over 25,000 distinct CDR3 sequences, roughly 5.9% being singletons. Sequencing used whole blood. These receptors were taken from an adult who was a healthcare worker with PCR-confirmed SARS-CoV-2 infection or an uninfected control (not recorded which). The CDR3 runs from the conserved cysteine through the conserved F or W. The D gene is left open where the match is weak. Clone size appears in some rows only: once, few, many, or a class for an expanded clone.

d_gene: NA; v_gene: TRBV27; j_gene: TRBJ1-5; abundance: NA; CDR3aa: CASSLGSFSNQPQHF; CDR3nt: TGTGCCAGCAGCCTGGGCAGTTTTAGCAATCAGCCCCAGCATTTT
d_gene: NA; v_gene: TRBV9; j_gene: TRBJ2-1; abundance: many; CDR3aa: CASSVDRGDEQFF; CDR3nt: TGTGCCAGCAGCGTAGACCGAGGGGATGAGCAGTTCTTC
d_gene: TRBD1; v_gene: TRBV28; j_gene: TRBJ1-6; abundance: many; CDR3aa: CASSTGQGTTPLHF; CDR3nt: TGTGCCAGCAGTACGGGACAGGGGACGACACCCCTCCACTTT
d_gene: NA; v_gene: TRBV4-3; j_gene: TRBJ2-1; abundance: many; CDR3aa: CASSQNPLGDNEQFF; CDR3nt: TGCGCCAGCAGCCAAAACCCCCTAGGGGACAATGAGCAGTTCTTC
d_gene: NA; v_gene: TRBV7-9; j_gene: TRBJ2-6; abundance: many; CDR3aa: CASSLGMVLSSGANVLTF; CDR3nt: TGTGCCAGCAGCTTAGGGATGGTTCTTAGCTCTGGGGCCAACGTCCTGACTTTC
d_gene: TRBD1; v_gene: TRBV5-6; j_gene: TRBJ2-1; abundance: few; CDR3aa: CASSLWDREHEQFF; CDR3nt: TGTGCCAGCAGCTTGTGGGACAGGGAACATGAGCAGTTCTTC
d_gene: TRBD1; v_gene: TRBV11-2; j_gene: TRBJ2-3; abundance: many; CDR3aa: CASSFHGQEDTQYF; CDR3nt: TGTGCCAGCAGCTTTCATGGACAGGAAGATACGCAGTATTTT
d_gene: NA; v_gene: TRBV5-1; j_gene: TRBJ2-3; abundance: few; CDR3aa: CASSPGTPSTDTQYF; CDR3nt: TGCGCCAGCAGCCCCGGGACACCTAGCACAGATACGCAGTATTTT
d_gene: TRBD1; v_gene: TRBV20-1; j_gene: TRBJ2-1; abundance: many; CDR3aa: CSARDRTGIHYNEQFF; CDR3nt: TGCAGTGCTAGAGATAGGACAGGGATCCACTACAATGAGCAGTTCTTC
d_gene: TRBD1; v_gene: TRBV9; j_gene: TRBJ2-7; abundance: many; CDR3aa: CASSVADTGGSYEQYF; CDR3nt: TGTGCCAGCAGCGTAGCTGATACAGGGGGATCCTACGAGCAGTACTTC
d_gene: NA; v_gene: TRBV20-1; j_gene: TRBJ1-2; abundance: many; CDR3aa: CSAREGTVNYGYTF; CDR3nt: TGCAGTGCTAGAGAGGGTACTGTTAACTATGGCTACACCTTC
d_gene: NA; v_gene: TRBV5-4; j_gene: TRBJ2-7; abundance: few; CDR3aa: CASSLDANPTYEQYF; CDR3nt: TGTGCCAGCAGCTTGGATGCTAACCCCACCTACGAGCAGTACTTC
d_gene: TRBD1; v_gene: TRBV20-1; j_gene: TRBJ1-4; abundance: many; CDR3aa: CSAVGQGLEKLFF; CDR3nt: TGCAGTGCCGTGGGACAGGGACTTGAAAAACTGTTTTTT
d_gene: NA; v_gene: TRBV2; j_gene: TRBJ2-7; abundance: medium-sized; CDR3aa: CASSEPGPYEQYF; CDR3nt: TGTGCCAGCAGTGAGCCCGGACCCTACGAGCAGTACTTC
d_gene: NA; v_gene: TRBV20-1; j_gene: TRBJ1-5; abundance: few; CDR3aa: CSARGFQSNQPQHF; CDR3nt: TGCAGTGCTAGAGGTTTCCAGAGCAATCAGCCCCAGCATTTT
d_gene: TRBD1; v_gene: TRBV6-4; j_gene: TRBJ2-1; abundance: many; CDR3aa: CASSDSTGGYNEQFF; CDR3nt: TGTGCCAGCAGTGACTCAACAGGGGGCTACAATGAGCAGTTCTTC
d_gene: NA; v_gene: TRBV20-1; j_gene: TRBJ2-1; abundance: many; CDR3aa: CSAPKAGDRSPNEQFF; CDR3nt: TGCAGTGCCCCCAAGGCGGGGGACAGGTCCCCCAATGAGCAGTTCTTC
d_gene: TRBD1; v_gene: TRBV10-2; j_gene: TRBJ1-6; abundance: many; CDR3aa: CASSESGQGGSPLHF; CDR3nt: TGCGCCAGCAGTGAGTCTGGACAGGGTGGCTCACCCCTCCACTTT
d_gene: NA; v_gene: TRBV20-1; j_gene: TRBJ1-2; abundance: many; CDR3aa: CSATLSFNYGYTF; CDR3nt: TGCAGTGCTACGCTCTCTTTTAACTATGGCTACACCTTC
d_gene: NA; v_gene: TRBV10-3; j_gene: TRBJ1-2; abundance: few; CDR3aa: CAIRGGAGEPTF; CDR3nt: TGTGCCATCAGGGGAGGCGCCGGGGAACCCACCTTC
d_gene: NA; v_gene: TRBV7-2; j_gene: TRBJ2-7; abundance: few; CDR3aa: CASRVQTGPYEQYF; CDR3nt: TGTGCCAGCAGGGTACAGACAGGACCCTACGAGCAGTACTTC
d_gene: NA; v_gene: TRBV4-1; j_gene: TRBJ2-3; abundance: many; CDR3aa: CASSQALGDTQYF; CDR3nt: TGCGCCAGCAGCCAAGCACTAGGAGATACGCAGTATTTT
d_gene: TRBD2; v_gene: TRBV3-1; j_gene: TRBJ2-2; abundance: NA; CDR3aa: CASSPRLAGTGELFF; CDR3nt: TGTGCCAGCAGCCCCCGACTAGCGGGGACCGGGGAGCTGTTTTTT
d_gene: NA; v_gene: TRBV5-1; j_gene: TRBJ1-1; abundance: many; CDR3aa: CASSLRALNTEAFF; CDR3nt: TGCGCCAGCAGCTTGAGGGCCTTGAACACTGAAGCTTTCTTT
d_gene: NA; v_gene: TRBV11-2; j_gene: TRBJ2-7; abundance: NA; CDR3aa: CASSLDRYEQYF; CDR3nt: TGTGCCAGCAGCTTAGACCGATACGAGCAGTACTTC
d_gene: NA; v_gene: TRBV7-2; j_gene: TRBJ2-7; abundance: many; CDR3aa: CASSLAGGLQYEQYF; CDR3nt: TGTGCCAGCAGCTTAGCGGGGGGCCTTCAGTACGAGCAGTACTTC
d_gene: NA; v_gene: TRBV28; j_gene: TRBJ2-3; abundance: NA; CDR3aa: CATVQGRPDTQYF; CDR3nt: TGTGCCACCGTCCAGGGGCGCCCAGATACGCAGTATTTT
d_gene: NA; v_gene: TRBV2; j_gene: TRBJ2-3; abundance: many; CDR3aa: CASTVEEETDTQYF; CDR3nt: TGTGCCAGCACCGTTGAAGAGGAAACAGATACGCAGTATTTT
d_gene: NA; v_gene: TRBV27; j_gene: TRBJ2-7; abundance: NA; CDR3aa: CASSFSPDYEQYF; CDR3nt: TGTGCCAGCAGTTTTAGCCCAGACTACGAGCAGTACTTC
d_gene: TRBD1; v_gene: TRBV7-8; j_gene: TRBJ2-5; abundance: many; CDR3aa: CASSFSRTGRVLKTQYF; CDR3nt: TGTGCCAGCAGCTTTTCGAGGACAGGTCGGGTATTAAAGACCCAGTACTTC
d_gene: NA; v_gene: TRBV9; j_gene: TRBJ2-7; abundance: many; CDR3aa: CASSGNPGAEQYF; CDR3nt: TGTGCCAGCAGCGGAAACCCGGGGGCCGAGCAGTACTTC
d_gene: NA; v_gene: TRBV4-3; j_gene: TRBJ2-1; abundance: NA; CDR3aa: CASSQGLVTYNEQFF; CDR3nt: TGCGCCAGCAGCCAAGGACTAGTCACCTACAATGAGCAGTTCTTC
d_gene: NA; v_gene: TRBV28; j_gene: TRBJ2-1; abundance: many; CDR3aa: CASSPGPLTSRLVNEQFF; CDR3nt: TGTGCCAGCAGTCCAGGTCCCCTTACTAGCAGGCTTGTCAATGAGCAGTTCTTC
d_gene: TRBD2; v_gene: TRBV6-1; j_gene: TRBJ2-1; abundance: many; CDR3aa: CASRSGLAGDNEQFF; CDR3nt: TGTGCCAGCAGATCTGGACTAGCGGGGGACAATGAGCAGTTCTTC
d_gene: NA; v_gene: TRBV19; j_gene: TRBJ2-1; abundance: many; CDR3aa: CASSSRQGASYNEQFF; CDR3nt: TGTGCCAGTAGTAGCCGACAAGGGGCCTCCTACAATGAGCAGTTCTTC
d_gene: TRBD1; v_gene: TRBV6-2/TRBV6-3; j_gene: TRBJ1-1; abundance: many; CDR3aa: CASSYTRGQGTEAFF; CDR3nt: TGTGCCAGCAGTTACACCCGCGGACAGGGCACTGAAGCTTTCTTT
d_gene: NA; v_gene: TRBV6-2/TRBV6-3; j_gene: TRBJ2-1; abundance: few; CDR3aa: CASSYSTTDEQFF; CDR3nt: TGTGCCAGCAGTTACTCGACTACAGATGAGCAGTTCTTC
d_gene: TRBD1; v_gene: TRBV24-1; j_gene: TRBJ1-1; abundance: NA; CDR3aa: CATSQGVGTEAFF; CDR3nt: TGTGCCACCAGCCAGGGGGTGGGCACTGAAGCTTTCTTT
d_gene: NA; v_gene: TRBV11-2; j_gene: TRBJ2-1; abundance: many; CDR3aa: CASSLASFYNEQFF; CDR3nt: TGTGCCAGCAGCTTAGCCTCCTTCTACAATGAGCAGTTCTTC
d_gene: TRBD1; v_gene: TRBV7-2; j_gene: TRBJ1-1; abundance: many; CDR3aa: CASSSLTGLGTEAFF; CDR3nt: TGTGCCAGCAGCTCCCTGACAGGGTTGGGCACTGAAGCTTTCTTT
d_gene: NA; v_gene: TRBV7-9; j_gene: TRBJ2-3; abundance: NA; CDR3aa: CASSFLSPRGTDTQYF; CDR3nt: TGTGCCAGCAGCTTTTTGTCCCCGAGGGGCACAGATACGCAGTATTTT
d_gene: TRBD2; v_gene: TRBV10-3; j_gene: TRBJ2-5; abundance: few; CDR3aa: CATAGTSGQETQYF; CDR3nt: TGTGCCACCGCCGGGACTAGCGGGCAGGAGACCCAGTACTTC
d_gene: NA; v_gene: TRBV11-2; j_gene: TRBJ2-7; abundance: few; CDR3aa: CASSPPGGLYEQYF; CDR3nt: TGTGCCAGCAGCCCCCCCGGGGGTCTCTACGAGCAGTACTTC
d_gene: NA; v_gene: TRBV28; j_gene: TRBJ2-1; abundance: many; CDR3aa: CASSLGTVSYNEQFF; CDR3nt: TGTGCCAGCAGTCTAGGGACGGTCTCCTACAATGAGCAGTTCTTC
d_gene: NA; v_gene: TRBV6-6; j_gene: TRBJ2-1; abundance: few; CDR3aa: CASSPLFYAFF; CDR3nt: TGTGCCAGCAGTCCCCTTTTCTATGCGTTCTTC
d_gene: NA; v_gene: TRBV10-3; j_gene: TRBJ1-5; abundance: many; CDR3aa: CAISEDTGSNQPQHF; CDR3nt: TGTGCCATCAGTGAGGATACAGGGTCAAATCAGCCCCAGCATTTT